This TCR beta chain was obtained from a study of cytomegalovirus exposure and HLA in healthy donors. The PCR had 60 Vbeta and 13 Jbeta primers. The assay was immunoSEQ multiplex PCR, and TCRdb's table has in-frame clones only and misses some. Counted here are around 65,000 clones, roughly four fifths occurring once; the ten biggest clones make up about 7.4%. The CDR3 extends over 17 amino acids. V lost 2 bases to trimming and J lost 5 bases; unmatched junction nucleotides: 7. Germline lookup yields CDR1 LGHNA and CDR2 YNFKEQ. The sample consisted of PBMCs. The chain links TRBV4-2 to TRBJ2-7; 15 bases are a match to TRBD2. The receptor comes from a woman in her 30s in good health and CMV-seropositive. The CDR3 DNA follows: TGTGCCAGCAGCCAAATAGGACTAGCGGGAGGGGTCCACGAGCAGTACTTC. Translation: CASSQIGLAGGVHEQYF.